Below, 3 T cell receptor beta chains from the same sample are listed, as sequenced in a study of T cell responses to AZD1222 COVID-19 vaccine. Generated by immunoSEQ multiplex PCR, the TCRdb table keeps only in-frame clones and is missing some. The profile shows some 130,000 clones, 93% of them singletons. Here the sequenced sample was peripheral blood, taken on day 0 of AZD1222 vaccination. These TCRs come from an adult in good health.

The J gene is TRBJ2-7, the V gene TRBV5-4, with 7 nucleotides matching TRBD1. Germline lookup yields CDR1 SGHNT and CDR2 YYREEE (reference sequence). The CDR3 consists of 16 residues. The J segment lost 2 bases and the V segment lost 3 bases, leaving 11 bases of the junction unmatched. The CDR3 protein is CASSSRRTGPAYEQYF. In DNA form, the CDR3 reads TGTGCCAGCAGCTCTCGGCGGACAGGACCGGCCTACGAGCAGTACTTC. The full variable domain, in which reference TRBV5-4 and TRBJ2-7 provide the parts outside the CDR3, is ETGVTQSPTHLIKTRGQQVTLRCSSQSGHNTVSWYQQALGQGPQFIFQYYREEENGRGNFPPRFSGLQFPNYSSELNVNALELDDSALYLCASSSRRTGPAYEQYFGPGTRLTVT.

The rearrangement joins TRBV15 to TRBJ1-6, with D tentatively TRBD1 (5 bases). V was shortened by 8 bases and J by 6 bases, with 14 bases between the two germline ends. CDR1 is LNHNV and CDR2 is YYDKDF in the germline V gene (reference sequence). The CDR3 covers 14 residues. In DNA form, the CDR3 reads TGTGCCACCGGGGCGACCAGGTCTAATTCACCCCTCCACTTT. Translating gives CATGATRSNSPLHF.

The V gene is TRBV25-1, the J gene TRBJ2-7, with unresolved D. The V and J ends lost 6 bases and 3 bases respectively, with 9 bases between them. CDR1 and CDR2 from the germline V gene are MGHDK and SYGVNS. The CDR3 sequence is 12 residues long. The CDR3 nucleotides read TGTGCCAGCAGCACGGCGTTCTACGAGCAGTACTTC. This encodes CASSTAFYEQYF.